Below, 14 T cell receptor beta chains from the same sample are listed, as sequenced in a study of CD8 T cells in ankylosing spondylitis. The study, taken as a whole, reports: Among TCR beta sequences, a motif of several highly homologous variants appeared characteristic of ankylosing spondylitis blood.

No antigen has been assigned to these receptors. Using its own MiXCR run on the 5' RACE reads, TCRdb lists one record per CDR3 protein. This sample has a few hundred thousand distinct CDR3 sequences; more than 15% occur once, and the top ten carry approximately 0.97%. Sequencing used blood, either unsorted or a sorted T cell fraction (not recorded which). The receptors were gathered from a male donor with ankylosing spondylitis.

The chain combines TRBV5-1 with TRBJ2-3, with 9 bases lining up with TRBD2. J gave up 4 bases and V 2 bases, and 2 bases lay outside the gene matches. In germline, CDR1 is SGHRS, CDR2 YFSETQ. The CDR3 totals 14 residues. The CDR3 DNA reads TGCGCCAGCAGCTTAGGACTAGCGCCAGATACGCAGTATTTT. Amino acids: CASSLGLAPDTQYF.

The gene calls are TRBV20-1 and TRBJ1-5; 8 bases are a match to TRBD1. This CDR3 comprises 14 residues. CDR1 is DFQATT, CDR2 SNEGSKA, per germline (reference sequence). Trimming cost V 5 bases and J 1 base; bases outside gene matches: 4. The CDR3 here is CSASDRVSNQPQHF. CDR3 nucleotide sequence: TGCAGTGCTTCGGACAGGGTGAGCAATCAGCCCCAGCATTTT.

This clonotype occurred many times. The gene calls are TRBV2 and TRBJ2-3, with 7 bases lining up with TRBD1. Germline assignment: CDR1 SNHLY and CDR2 FYNNEI. The J segment lost 2 bases and the V segment lost 8 bases, leaving 4 bases of the junction unmatched. CDR3 size: 13 residues. Here the CDR3 DNA reads TGTGCCAGCCGGGGACAGTTCACAGATACGCAGTATTTT. It specifies CASRGQFTDTQYF.

The J gene is TRBJ2-7, the V gene TRBV18; D is perhaps TRBD2 (5 bases). The CDR3 sequence is 15 residues long. Looked up from germline, CDR1 is KGHSH and CDR2 is LQKENI. The V and J ends lost 3 bases and 0 bases respectively, with 12 bases between them. CDR3 sequence: CASSPTASGSYEQYF. The CDR3 DNA reads TGTGCCAGCTCACCCACGGCAAGCGGCTCCTACGAGCAGTACTTC. The whole variable domain, remainder taken from reference TRBV18 and TRBJ2-7, is NAGVMQNPRHLVRRRGQEARLRCSPMKGHSHVYWYRQLPEEGLKFMVYLQKENIIDESGMPKERFSAEFPKEGPSILRIQQVVRGDSAAYFCASSPTASGSYEQYFGPGTRLTVT.

This clonotype was recorded only once. This rearrangement joins TRBV5-1 to TRBJ2-5; perhaps TRBD2 as D (6 bases). Germline V gene lookup returns CDR1 SGHRS and CDR2 YFSETQ. V lost 0 bases, J lost 5 bases, and 17 bases lay in between. This CDR3 contains 16 residues. The CDR3, as DNA: TGCGCCAGCAGCTTGGGAGGCAGGGAGGTTCGTGAGACCCAGTACTTC. Its translation: CASSLGGREVRETQYF.

A few counts support this clonotype. The CDR3 DNA reads as TGTGCCATCAGGACAGGGAACACTGAAGCTTTCTTT. Residues: CAIRTGNTEAFF. This rearrangement joins TRBV10-3 to TRBJ1-1; a weak D match, TRBD1 (6 bases). The V end was cut by 6 bases, the J end by 1 base, with 6 bases between. The length of the CDR3 is 12 residues. Germline CDR1 reads ENHRY; CDR2 reads SYGVKD.

The sample holds a few counts of this clonotype. V is TRBV10-1 and J is TRBJ1-1; D is ambiguous. Germline V gives CDR1 WNHNN, CDR2 SYGVQD (reference sequence). The ends were cut back, 6 bases at V and 2 bases at J, with 7 bases in the middle. This CDR3 is built from 12 residues. CDR3: CASRQINTEAFF. The CDR3 bases are TGCGCCAGCAGGCAAATTAACACTGAAGCTTTCTTT.

This clonotype was found many times. The chain has TRBV5-1 and TRBJ2-7; D could derive from TRBD1 or TRBD2 (5 bases each). V gave up 4 bases and J gave up 0 bases, with 11 bases separating them. Germline V gene lookup returns CDR1 SGHRS and CDR2 YFSETQ. The CDR3 extends over 14 amino acids. The CDR3 DNA sequence: TGCGCCAGCAGCCCCCGGGACGGCTCCTACGAGCAGTACTTC. Amino acids: CASSPRDGSYEQYF.

The chain is built from TRBV5-1 and TRBJ1-5; D is unclear. The CDR3 has 13 amino acids. Trimming cost V 4 bases and J 4 bases, with 9 bases left between them. Looked up from germline, CDR1 is SGHRS and CDR2 is YFSETQ. The CDR3 loop reads CASSPSLNQPQHF. As DNA, the CDR3 is TGCGCCAGCAGCCCCTCCCTGAATCAGCCCCAGCATTTT.

The sample holds a few counts of this clonotype. The CDR3 DNA sequence: TGTGCCAGCAGCCAAGATGGGTGGGGAAACACTGAAGCTTTCTTT. It is translated as CASSQDGWGNTEAFF. The gene calls are TRBV4-2 and TRBJ1-1; no definite D call. Germline assignment: CDR1 LGHNA and CDR2 YNFKEQ. The CDR3 contains 15 residues. Deletions cut 0 bases from V and 2 bases from J, with 10 bases between.

This clonotype turned up a few times. The chain joins TRBV11-2 to TRBJ1-5, with a tentative D call TRBD1 (5 bases). Trimming took 0 bases from V and 6 from J, leaving 9 bases between them. Germline-derived CDR1 and CDR2 are SGHAT and FQNNGV. This CDR3 is 14 amino acids long. CDR3 amino acids: CASSLDDRGQPQHF. For the CDR3, the DNA is TGTGCCAGCAGCTTAGATGATAGGGGTCAGCCCCAGCATTTT. The full variable domain, in which reference TRBV11-2 and TRBJ1-5 provide the parts outside the CDR3, is EAGVAQSPRYKIIEKRQSVAFWCNPISGHATLYWYQQILGQGPKLLIQFQNNGVVDDSQLPKDRFSAERLKGVDSTLKIQPAKLEDSAVYLCASSLDDRGQPQHFGDGTRLSIL.

This chain uses TRBV20-1 with TRBJ2-1, with D unresolved. Trimming left V 2 bases short and J 0 bases short, with 11 bases between. Germline V lookup: CDR1 DFQATT, CDR2 SNEGSKA (reference sequence). This CDR3 region has 15 residues. The CDR3 DNA reads as TGCAGTGCTAGACCCATACGGAGCTCCTACAATGAGCAGTTCTTC. It encodes CSARPIRSSYNEQFF.

This clonotype was found a few times. V is TRBV20-1 and J is TRBJ2-3; 8 bases agree with TRBD2. This CDR3 is built from 13 residues. Looked up from germline, CDR1 is DFQATT and CDR2 is SNEGSKA (reference sequence). The junction had 2 bases not matched to a gene; V was cut back by 5 bases and J by 1 base. In nucleotides, the CDR3 is TGCAGTGCTGGGGGACTAGGCACAGATACGCAGTATTTT. Encoded protein: CSAGGLGTDTQYF.

This clonotype was counted a few times. The chain has TRBV19 and TRBJ1-1, with a weak D call TRBD1 (5 bases). With 5 bases removed from V and 0 bases from J, the gap between germline ends came to 10 bases. CDR1 and CDR2 (germline): LNHDA, SQIVND (reference sequence). The CDR3 loop spans 14 amino acids. CDR3 DNA: TGTGCCAGTAGTCAGGGCCTGGTGAACACTGAAGCTTTCTTT. Its translation is CASSQGLVNTEAFF.